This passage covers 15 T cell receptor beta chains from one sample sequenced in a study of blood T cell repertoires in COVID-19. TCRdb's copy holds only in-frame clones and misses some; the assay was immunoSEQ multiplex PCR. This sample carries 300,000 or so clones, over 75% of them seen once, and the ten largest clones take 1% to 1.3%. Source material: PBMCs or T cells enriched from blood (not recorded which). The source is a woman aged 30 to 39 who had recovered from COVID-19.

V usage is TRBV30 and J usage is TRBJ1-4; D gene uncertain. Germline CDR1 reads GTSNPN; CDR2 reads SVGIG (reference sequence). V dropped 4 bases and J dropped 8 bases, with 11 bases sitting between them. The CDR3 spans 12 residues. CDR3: CAWNWQREKLFF. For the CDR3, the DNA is TGTGCCTGGAATTGGCAGCGGGAAAAACTGTTTTTT.

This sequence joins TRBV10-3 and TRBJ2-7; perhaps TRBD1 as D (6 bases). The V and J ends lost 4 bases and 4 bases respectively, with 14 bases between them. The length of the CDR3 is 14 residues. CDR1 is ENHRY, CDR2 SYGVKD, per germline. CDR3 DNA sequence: TGTGCCATCAGTGGGGCAGGAAGGGGGTACGAGCAGTACTTC. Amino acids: CAISGAGRGYEQYF.

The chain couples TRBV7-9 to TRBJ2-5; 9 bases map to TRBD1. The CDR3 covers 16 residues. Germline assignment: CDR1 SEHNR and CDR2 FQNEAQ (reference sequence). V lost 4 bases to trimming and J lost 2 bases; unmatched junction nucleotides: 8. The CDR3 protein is CASSSADRGIQETQYF. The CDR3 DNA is TGTGCCAGCAGCTCCGCGGACAGGGGAATACAAGAGACCCAGTACTTC.

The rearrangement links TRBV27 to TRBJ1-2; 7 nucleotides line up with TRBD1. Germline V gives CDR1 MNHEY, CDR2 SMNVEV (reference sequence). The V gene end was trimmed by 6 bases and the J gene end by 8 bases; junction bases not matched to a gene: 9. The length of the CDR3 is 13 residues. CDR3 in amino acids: CASSPGDSKGYTF. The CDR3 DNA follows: TGTGCCAGCAGCCCAGGGGACAGCAAAGGCTACACCTTC.

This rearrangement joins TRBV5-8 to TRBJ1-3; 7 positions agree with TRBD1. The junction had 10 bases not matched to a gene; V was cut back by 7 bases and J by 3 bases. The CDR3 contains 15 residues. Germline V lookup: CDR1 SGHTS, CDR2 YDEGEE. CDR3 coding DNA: TGTGCCAGCGCCGGGGACAGCTTTTTTGGAAACACCATATATTTT. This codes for CASAGDSFFGNTIYF.

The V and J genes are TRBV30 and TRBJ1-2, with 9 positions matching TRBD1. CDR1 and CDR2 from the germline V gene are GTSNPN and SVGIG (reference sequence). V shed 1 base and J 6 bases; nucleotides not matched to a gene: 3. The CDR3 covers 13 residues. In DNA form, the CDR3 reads TGTGCCTGGAGTGACGGGACAGGGAATGGCTACACCTTC. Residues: CAWSDGTGNGYTF.

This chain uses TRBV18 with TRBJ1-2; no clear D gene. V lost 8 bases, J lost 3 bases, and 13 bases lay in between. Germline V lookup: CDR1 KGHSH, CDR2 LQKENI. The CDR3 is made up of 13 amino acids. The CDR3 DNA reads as TGTGCCAGCGGGGAGGGTTTGGACTATGGCTACACCTTC. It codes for CASGEGLDYGYTF.

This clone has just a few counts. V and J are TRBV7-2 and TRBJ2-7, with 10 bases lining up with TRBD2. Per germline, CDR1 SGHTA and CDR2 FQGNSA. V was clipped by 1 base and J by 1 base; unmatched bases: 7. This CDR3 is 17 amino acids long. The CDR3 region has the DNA TGTGCCAGCAGCTTAGTCCCGTTAGCGGGAGGTTCCTACGAGCAGTACTTC. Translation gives CASSLVPLAGGSYEQYF.

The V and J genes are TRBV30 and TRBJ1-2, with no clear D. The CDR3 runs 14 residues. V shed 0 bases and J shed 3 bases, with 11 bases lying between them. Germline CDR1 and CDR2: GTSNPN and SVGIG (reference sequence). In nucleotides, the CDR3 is TGTGCCTGGAGTGTCCTAGGGCGGGACTATGGCTACACCTTC. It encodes CAWSVLGRDYGYTF.

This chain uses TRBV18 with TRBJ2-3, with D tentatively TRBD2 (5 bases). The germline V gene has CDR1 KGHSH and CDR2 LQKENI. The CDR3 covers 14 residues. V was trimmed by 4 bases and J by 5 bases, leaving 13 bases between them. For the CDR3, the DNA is TGTGCCAGCTCACAGCGGAATTCCCAAGATACGCAGTATTTT. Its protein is CASSQRNSQDTQYF.

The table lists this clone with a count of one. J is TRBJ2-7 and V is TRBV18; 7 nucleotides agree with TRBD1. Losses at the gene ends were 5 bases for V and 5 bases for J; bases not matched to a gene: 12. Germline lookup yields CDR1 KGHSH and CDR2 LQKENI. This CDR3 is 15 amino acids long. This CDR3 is CASSVTGAQTDEQYF. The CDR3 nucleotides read TGTGCCAGCTCAGTAACAGGGGCTCAGACTGACGAGCAGTACTTC.

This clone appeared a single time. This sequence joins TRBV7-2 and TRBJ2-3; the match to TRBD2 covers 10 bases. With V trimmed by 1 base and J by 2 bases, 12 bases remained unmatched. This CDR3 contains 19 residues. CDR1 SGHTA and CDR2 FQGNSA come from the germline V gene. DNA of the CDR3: TGTGCCAGCAGCTTAGGGCTAGCGGGAGCCCAACCTCACACAGATACGCAGTATTTT. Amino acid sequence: CASSLGLAGAQPHTDTQYF.

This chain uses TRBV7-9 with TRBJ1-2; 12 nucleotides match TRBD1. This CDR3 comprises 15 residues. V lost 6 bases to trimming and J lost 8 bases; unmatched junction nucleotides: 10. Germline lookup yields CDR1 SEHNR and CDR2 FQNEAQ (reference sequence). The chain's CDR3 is CASRGRDRGPRGYTF. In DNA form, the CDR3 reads TGTGCCAGCAGGGGACGGGACAGGGGGCCGAGGGGCTACACCTTC.

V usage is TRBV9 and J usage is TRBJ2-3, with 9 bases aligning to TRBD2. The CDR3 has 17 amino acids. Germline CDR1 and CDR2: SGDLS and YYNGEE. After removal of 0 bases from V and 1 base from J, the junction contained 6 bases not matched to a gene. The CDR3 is CASSVEASGAGTDTQYF. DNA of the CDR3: TGTGCCAGCAGCGTAGAGGCTAGCGGGGCCGGCACAGATACGCAGTATTTT.

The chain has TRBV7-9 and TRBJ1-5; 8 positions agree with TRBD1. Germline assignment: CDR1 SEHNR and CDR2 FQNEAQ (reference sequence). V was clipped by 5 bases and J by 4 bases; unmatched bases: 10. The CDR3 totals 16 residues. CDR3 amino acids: CASSAASRGRNQPQHF. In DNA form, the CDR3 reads TGTGCCAGCAGCGCGGCGAGCAGGGGGCGAAATCAGCCCCAGCATTTT.